Listed here are 23 T cell receptor beta chains from one sample, sequenced in a study of blood T cell repertoires in COVID-19. The assay was immunoSEQ multiplex PCR, and TCRdb's table has in-frame clones only and misses some. The table shows about 120,000 clones, with approximately 91% occurring only once. Sequencing was done on a sample of peripheral blood. Source of these receptors: an elderly woman with acute or convalescent COVID-19.

The rearrangement joins TRBV4-2 to TRBJ2-5; TRBD1 aligns across 10 bases. V shed 4 bases, J shed 5 bases, and the junction held 4 bases outside the gene matches. Germline lookup yields CDR1 LGHNA and CDR2 YNFKEQ. This CDR3 has 14 amino acids. The CDR3 DNA reads as TGTGCCAGCAGCCCAGGGACAGGGGACGAGACCCAGTACTTC. Its protein product is CASSPGTGDETQYF.

V gene TRBV6-5 combines with J gene TRBJ1-1; D is possibly TRBD1 (5 bases). The CDR3 length is 14 residues. V shed 0 bases and J shed 7 bases, with 12 bases lying between them. CDR1 and CDR2 from the germline V gene are MNHEY and SVGAGI. In DNA form, the CDR3 reads TGTGCCAGCAGTTACTCGGGCGTCGGGGGTGAAGCTTTCTTT. Translating gives CASSYSGVGGEAFF.

The V gene is TRBV18, the J gene TRBJ2-1; 8 bases are shared with TRBD1. Germline CDR1 and CDR2: KGHSH and LQKENI. This CDR3 spans 14 amino acids. V lost 3 bases and J lost 9; bases outside the gene matches: 7. The CDR3: CASSPQTGEGEQFF. CDR3 sequence (DNA): TGTGCCAGCTCACCGCAGACAGGGGAAGGTGAGCAGTTCTTC.

The chain is built from TRBV19 and TRBJ2-1; no definite D call. Trimming removed 7 bases from V and 6 bases from J, with 19 bases in between. Germline CDR1 and CDR2: LNHDA and SQIVND (reference sequence). The CDR3 loop spans 15 amino acids. CDR3 nucleotide sequence: TGTGCCAGTAATCATGGGTCGGGTAACCGCAATGAGCAGTTCTTC. It yields the protein CASNHGSGNRNEQFF.

The gene calls are TRBV3-1 (or the pseudogene TRBV3-2) and TRBJ2-1, with 10 bases fitting TRBD1. J lost 16 bases, V lost 1 base, and 4 bases had no gene match. The CDR3 is 12 amino acids. Germline-derived CDR1 and CDR2 are LGHDT and YNNKEL (reference sequence). CDR3 protein: CASSQGGTGVFF. The CDR3 bases are TGTGCCAGCAGCCAAGGGGGGACAGGGGTATTCTTC.

This clone appeared once. This chain joins TRBV6-1 and TRBJ1-5; 9 bases match TRBD1. The ends lost 2 bases at V and 7 bases at J; junction bases unmatched: 9. This CDR3 comprises 16 residues. Germline V lookup: CDR1 MNHNS, CDR2 SASEGT. CDR3 nucleotide sequence: TGTGCCAGCAGTGAATCAGGACAGGGGCCGCGGCAGCCCCAGCATTTT. This gives the protein CASSESGQGPRQPQHF.

This clone has more than one count but fewer than ten. The chain combines TRBV28 with TRBJ1-2, with D hard to call. The CDR3 totals 13 residues. Per germline, CDR1 MDHEN and CDR2 SYDVKM. The V end was cut by 3 bases, the J end by 2 bases, with 7 bases between. The CDR3 protein is CASSFAQNYGYTF. The CDR3 DNA sequence: TGTGCCAGCAGTTTTGCACAGAACTATGGCTACACCTTC.

This chain joins TRBV28 and TRBJ2-5; tentative D call: TRBD1 (6 bases). This CDR3 region has 14 residues. Germline V gives CDR1 MDHEN, CDR2 SYDVKM. With 7 bases removed from V and 2 bases from J, the gap between germline ends came to 14 bases. The CDR3 loop is CASTHKGQQETQYF. The CDR3 nucleotides read TGTGCCAGCACCCATAAGGGACAACAAGAGACCCAGTACTTC.

The chain carries TRBV28 and TRBJ2-7, with 9 bases identical to TRBD1. Germline assignment: CDR1 MDHEN and CDR2 SYDVKM. The CDR3 has 15 amino acids. J gave up 0 bases and V 7 bases, and 7 bases lay outside the gene matches. CDR3 loop: CASKQQGAASYEQYF. CDR3 nucleotide sequence: TGTGCCAGCAAACAACAGGGGGCGGCCTCCTACGAGCAGTACTTC.

This clone was counted only a few times. The chain combines TRBV7-3 with TRBJ2-1; D is perhaps TRBD2 (6 bases). The germline V gene encodes CDR1 SGHTA and CDR2 FQGTGA. The CDR3 runs 15 residues. The V and J ends lost 5 bases and 5 bases respectively, with 16 bases between them. In DNA, the CDR3 is TGTGCCAGCAGCACCCAGGGCGGGAAAAACAATGAGCAGTTCTTC. Its translation is CASSTQGGKNNEQFF.

This clone was recorded only once. The chain couples TRBV28 to TRBJ2-3, with TRBD1 identical over 8 bases. CDR3 length equals 14 residues. V gave up 6 bases and J gave up 4 bases; unmatched junction bases: 6. CDR1 and CDR2 from the germline V gene are MDHEN and SYDVKM. The CDR3 loop reads CASSPGGGADTQYF. The CDR3 DNA reads as TGTGCCAGCAGCCCAGGGGGCGGCGCAGATACGCAGTATTTT.

This clone was recorded only once. This chain uses TRBV6-5 with TRBJ1-1; a possible D gene is TRBD1 (5 bases). Trimming cost V 3 bases and J 9 bases, with 11 bases left between them. CDR1 and CDR2 from the germline V gene are MNHEY and SVGAGI. The CDR3 is made up of 12 amino acids. In DNA form, the CDR3 reads TGTGCCAGCAGTTATGGGGGGGGGAAAGCTTTCTTT. Translating gives CASSYGGGKAFF.

Ten or more counts support this clone. V gene TRBV7-9 combines with J gene TRBJ1-6, with D unclear. Germline V gene lookup returns CDR1 SEHNR and CDR2 FQNEAQ (reference sequence). The CDR3 runs to 14 residues. V lost 2 bases and J 5 bases, leaving 7 bases between the germline ends. CDR3 in amino acids: CASSLSTDNSPLHF. CDR3 DNA: TGTGCCAGCAGCTTAAGCACAGATAATTCACCCCTCCACTTT.

CDR3 residues: CASSLETKTIYF. The CDR3 region has the DNA TGTGCCAGCAGTTTAGAGACAAAGACCATATATTTT. The chain employs TRBV12-3 or TRBV12-4 and TRBJ1-3; D not resolved. The CDR3 is 12 amino acids. Trimming shortened V by 1 base and J by 10 bases, and 8 bases separated the two germline ends.

The chain couples TRBV10-3 to TRBJ2-7; the D gene is possibly TRBD1 (6 bases). V was pared by 6 bases and J by 2 bases, with 17 bases between. Looked up from germline, CDR1 is ENHRY and CDR2 is SYGVKD. The CDR3 runs to 15 residues. In DNA form, the CDR3 reads TGTGCCATCAGCTCTACAGGGAAGGGCCCCTACGAGCAGTACTTC. Translation gives CAISSTGKGPYEQYF.

This clone is a singleton in its sample. The rearrangement joins TRBV11-2 to TRBJ1-5, with 7 positions matching TRBD1. Germline V CDR1 and CDR2: SGHAT, FQNNGV. This CDR3 is built from 15 residues. Trimming took 1 base from V and 3 from J; bases not matched to a gene: 3. The CDR3 spells CASSLGQGSNQPQHF. CDR3 DNA sequence: TGTGCCAGCAGCTTAGGACAGGGTTCCAATCAGCCCCAGCATTTT.

This chain connects TRBV4-1 to TRBJ2-5, with 9 nucleotides matching TRBD2. V dropped 4 bases and J dropped 1; count of bases not matched to a gene: 7. The CDR3 contains 16 residues. From germline, CDR1 is MGHRA and CDR2 YSYEKL. In DNA form, the CDR3 reads TGCGCCAGCAGCCCCCACTTGCGGGGGGGCCAAGAGACCCAGTACTTC. This encodes CASSPHLRGGQETQYF.

The V gene is TRBV28, the J gene TRBJ2-3; D might be TRBD1 (6 bases). The CDR3 is 15 residues long. Germline lookup yields CDR1 MDHEN and CDR2 SYDVKM. V lost 6 bases and J lost 0, with 13 bases in between. The CDR3 sequence: CASRKDSSSTDTQYF. CDR3 bases: TGTGCCAGCAGAAAGGACAGTTCTAGCACAGATACGCAGTATTTT. Supplemented by reference TRBV28 and TRBJ2-3, the full variable domain reads DVKVTQSSRYLVKRTGEKVFLECVQDMDHENMFWYRQDPGLGLRLIYFSYDVKMKEKGDIPEGYSVSREKKERFSLILESASTNQTSMYLCASRKDSSSTDTQYFGPGTRLTVL.

This chain connects TRBV19 to TRBJ2-1, with 10 nucleotides matching TRBD2. The CDR3 runs to 15 residues. Looked up from germline, CDR1 is LNHDA and CDR2 is SQIVND (reference sequence). The ends lost 5 bases at V and 4 bases at J; junction bases unmatched: 5. Here the CDR3 DNA reads TGTGCCAGTAGTTCTGCTAGCGGGGGTTACAATGAGCAGTTCTTC. Translated, it gives CASSSASGGYNEQFF.

This clone appeared once. The junction differs from germline at one of its ends, possibly a read error. The chain is built from TRBV6-6 and TRBJ2-2, with 9 bases fitting TRBD1. The CDR3 has 16 residues. The germline V gene has CDR1 MNHNY and CDR2 SVGAGI (reference sequence). The CDR3 reads CASRYSDRGKTGELFF. CDR3 nucleotides: TGTGCCAGCAGATACTCGGACAGGGGTAAAACCGGGGAGCTGTTTTTT.

The chain links TRBV5-4 to TRBJ1-1, with TRBD1 matching over 8 bases. Per the germline V gene, CDR1 is SGHNT and CDR2 is YYREEE (reference sequence). The CDR3 extends over 13 amino acids. With 7 bases clipped from V and 5 bases from J, the junction kept 7 bases outside the gene matches. Here the CDR3 reads CASVKTGGTEAFF. CDR3 DNA sequence: TGTGCCAGCGTCAAAACAGGGGGTACTGAAGCTTTCTTT.

The chain uses TRBV27 and TRBJ1-2; D remains unclear. Per the germline V gene, CDR1 is MNHEY and CDR2 is SMNVEV (reference sequence). The length of the CDR3 is 13 residues. Trimming stripped 0 bases from V and 3 bases from J, with 5 bases between. The CDR3: CASSLSQDYGYTF. As DNA, the CDR3 is TGTGCCAGCAGTTTATCGCAGGACTATGGCTACACCTTC.

The CDR3 nucleotides read TGCGCCAGCAGCTTGGGTCAGGGTGGTCAGCCCCAGCATTTT. Translated: CASSLGQGGQPQHF. The J gene is TRBJ1-5, the V gene TRBV5-1, with D possibly matching TRBD1 (5 bases). V was shortened by 0 bases and J by 6 bases, with 10 bases between the two germline ends. This CDR3 is 14 amino acids long. Per the germline V gene, CDR1 is SGHRS and CDR2 is YFSETQ.